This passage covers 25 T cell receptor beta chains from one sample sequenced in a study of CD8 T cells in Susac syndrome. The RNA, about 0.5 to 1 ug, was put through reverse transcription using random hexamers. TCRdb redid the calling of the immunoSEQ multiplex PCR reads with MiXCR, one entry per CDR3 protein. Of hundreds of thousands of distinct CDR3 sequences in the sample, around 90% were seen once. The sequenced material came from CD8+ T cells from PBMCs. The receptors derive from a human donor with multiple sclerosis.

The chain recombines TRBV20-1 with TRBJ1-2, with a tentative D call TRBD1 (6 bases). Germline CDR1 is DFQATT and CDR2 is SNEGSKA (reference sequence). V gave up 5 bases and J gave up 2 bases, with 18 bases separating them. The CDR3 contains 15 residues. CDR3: CSAPPGQGKNYGYTF. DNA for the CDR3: TGCAGTGCTCCCCCTGGGCAGGGGAAGAACTATGGCTACACCTTC.

In DNA, the CDR3 is TGTGCCAGCAGCTCGGACCCCGGGTCTAACGAGCAGTACTTC. Protein: CASSSDPGSNEQYF. The chain employs TRBV9 and TRBJ2-7; D uncertain. Germline CDR1 reads SGDLS; CDR2 reads YYNGEE. V lost 4 bases and J 5 bases, leaving 16 bases between the germline ends. The CDR3 spans 14 residues.

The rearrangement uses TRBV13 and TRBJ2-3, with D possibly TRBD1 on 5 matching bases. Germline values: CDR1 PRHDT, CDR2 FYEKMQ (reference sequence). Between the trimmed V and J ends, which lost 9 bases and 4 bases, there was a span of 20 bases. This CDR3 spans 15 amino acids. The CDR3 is CASAITKGKADTQYF. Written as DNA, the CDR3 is TGTGCCAGTGCCATTACCAAGGGGAAAGCAGATACGCAGTATTTT.

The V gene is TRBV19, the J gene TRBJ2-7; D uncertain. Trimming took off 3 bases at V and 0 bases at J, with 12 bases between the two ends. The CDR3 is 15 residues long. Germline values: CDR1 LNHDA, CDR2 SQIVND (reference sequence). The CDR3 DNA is TGTGCCAGTAGTATCGTAAACAGAGACTCCTACGAGCAGTACTTC. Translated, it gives CASSIVNRDSYEQYF.

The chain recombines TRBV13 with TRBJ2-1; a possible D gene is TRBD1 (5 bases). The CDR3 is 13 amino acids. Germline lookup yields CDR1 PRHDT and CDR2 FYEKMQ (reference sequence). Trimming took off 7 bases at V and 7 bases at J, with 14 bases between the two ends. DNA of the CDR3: TGTGCCAGCAAGGGGATTGTAGGGAATGAGCAGTTCTTC. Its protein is CASKGIVGNEQFF. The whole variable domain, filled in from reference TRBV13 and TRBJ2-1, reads AAGVIQSPRHLIKEKRETATLKCYPIPRHDTVYWYQQGPGQDPQFLISFYEKMQSDKGSIPDRFSAQQFSDYHSELNMSSLELGDSALYFCASKGIVGNEQFFGPGTRLTVL.

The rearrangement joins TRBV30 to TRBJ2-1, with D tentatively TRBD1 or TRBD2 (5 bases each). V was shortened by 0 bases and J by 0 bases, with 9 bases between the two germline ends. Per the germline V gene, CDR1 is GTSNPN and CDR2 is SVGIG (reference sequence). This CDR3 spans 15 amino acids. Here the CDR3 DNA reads TGTGCCTGGAGTGTGTTGGGACCCTCCTACAATGAGCAGTTCTTC. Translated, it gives CAWSVLGPSYNEQFF.

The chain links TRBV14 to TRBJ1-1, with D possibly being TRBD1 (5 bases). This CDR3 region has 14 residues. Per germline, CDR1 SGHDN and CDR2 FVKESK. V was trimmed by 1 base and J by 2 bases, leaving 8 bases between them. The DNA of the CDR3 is TGTGCCAGCAGCCAAGTAAGGGGCAACACTGAAGCTTTCTTT. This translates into CASSQVRGNTEAFF.

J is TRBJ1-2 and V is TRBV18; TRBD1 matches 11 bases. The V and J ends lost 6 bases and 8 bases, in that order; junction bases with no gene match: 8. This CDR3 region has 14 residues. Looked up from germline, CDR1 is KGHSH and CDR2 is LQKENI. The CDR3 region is CASSPRTGGDGYTF. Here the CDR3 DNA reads TGTGCCAGCTCCCCGAGGACAGGGGGCGACGGCTACACCTTC.

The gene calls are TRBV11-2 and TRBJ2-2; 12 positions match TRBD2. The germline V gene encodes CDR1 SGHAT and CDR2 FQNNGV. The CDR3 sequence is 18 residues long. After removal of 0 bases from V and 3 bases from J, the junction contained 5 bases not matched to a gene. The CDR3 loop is CASSLELAGGRYTGELFF. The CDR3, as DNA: TGTGCCAGCAGCTTAGAACTAGCGGGAGGTCGGTACACCGGGGAGCTGTTTTTT.

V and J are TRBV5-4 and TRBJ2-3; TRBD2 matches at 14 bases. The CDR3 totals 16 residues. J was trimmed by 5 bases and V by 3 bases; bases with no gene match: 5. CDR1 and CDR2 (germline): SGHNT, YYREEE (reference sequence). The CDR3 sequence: CASSWTSGGYGDTQYF. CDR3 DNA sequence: TGTGCCAGCAGCTGGACTAGCGGGGGGTACGGAGATACGCAGTATTTT.

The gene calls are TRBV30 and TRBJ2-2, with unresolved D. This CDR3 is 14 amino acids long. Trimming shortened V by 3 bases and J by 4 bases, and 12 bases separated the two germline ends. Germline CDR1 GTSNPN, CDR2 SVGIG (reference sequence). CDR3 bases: TGTGCCTGGAGCGTCTTGACGGTCACCGGGGAGCTGTTTTTT. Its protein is CAWSVLTVTGELFF.

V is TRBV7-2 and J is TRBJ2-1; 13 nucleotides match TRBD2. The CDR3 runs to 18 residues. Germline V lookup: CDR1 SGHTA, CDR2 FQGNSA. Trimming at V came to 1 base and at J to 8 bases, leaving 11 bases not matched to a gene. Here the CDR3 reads CASSLDPRTSGSRDEQFF. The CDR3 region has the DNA TGTGCCAGCAGCTTAGACCCAAGGACTAGCGGGAGTAGGGATGAGCAGTTCTTC.

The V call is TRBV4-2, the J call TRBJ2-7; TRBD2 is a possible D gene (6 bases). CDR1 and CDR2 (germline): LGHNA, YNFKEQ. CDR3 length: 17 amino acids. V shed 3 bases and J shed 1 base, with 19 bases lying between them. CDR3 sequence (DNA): TGTGCCAGCAGCCACCTCCCCGGGGAGGAGCGTTCCTACGAGCAGTACTTC. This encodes CASSHLPGEERSYEQYF.

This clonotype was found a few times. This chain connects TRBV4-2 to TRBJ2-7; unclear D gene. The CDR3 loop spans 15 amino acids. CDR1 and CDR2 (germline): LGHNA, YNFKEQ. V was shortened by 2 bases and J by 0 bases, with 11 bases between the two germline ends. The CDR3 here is CASSQKYHPSYEQYF. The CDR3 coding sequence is TGTGCCAGCAGCCAAAAATACCATCCCTCCTACGAGCAGTACTTC.

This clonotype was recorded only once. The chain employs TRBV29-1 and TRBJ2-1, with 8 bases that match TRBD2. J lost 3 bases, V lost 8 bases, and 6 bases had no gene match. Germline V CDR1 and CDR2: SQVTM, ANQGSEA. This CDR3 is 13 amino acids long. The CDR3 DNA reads TGCAGCAGCCGGGGGGGGAACTACAATGAGCAGTTCTTC. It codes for CSSRGGNYNEQFF.

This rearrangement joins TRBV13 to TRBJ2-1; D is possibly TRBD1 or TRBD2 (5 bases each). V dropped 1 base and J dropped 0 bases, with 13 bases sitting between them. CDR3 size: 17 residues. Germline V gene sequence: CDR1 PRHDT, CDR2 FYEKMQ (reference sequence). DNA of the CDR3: TGTGCCAGCAGCTTAGTGGTTGTGGGACCCTCCTACAATGAGCAGTTCTTC. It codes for CASSLVVVGPSYNEQFF.

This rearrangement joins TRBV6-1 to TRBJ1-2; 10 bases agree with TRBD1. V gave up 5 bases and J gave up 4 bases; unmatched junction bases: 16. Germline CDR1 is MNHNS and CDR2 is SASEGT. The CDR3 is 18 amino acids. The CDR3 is CASSPGLLPGQGLYGYTF. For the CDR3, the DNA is TGTGCCAGCAGTCCGGGACTCCTTCCGGGACAGGGGCTCTATGGCTACACCTTC.

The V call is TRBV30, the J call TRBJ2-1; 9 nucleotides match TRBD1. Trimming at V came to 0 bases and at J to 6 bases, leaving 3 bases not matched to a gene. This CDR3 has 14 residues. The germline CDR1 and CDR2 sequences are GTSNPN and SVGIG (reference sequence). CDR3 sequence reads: CAWSVGTGFNEQFF. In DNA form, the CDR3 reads TGTGCCTGGAGTGTCGGGACAGGGTTCAATGAGCAGTTCTTC.

DNA for the CDR3: TGTGCCATCAGTGTAGACAGGAATTACGAGCAGTACTTC. Amino acid sequence: CAISVDRNYEQYF. The chain has TRBV10-3 and TRBJ2-7; possible D gene TRBD1, 6 bases. V gave up 4 bases and J gave up 4 bases, with 11 bases separating them. Germline loops: CDR1 ENHRY, CDR2 SYGVKD. This CDR3 contains 13 residues.

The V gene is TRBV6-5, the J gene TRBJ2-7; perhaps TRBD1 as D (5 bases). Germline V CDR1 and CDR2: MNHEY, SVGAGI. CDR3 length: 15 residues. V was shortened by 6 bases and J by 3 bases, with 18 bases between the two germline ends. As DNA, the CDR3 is TGTGCCAGCAGGCCAGGGTCTTCGGTGTACTACGAGCAGTACTTC. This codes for CASRPGSSVYYEQYF.

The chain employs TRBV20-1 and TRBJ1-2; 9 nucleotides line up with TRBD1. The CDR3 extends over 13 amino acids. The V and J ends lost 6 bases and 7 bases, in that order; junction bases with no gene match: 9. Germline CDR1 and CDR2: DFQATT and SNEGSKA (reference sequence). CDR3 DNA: TGCAGTGCCTACGGGACAGGGTATAGTGGCTACACCTTC. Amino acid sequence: CSAYGTGYSGYTF.

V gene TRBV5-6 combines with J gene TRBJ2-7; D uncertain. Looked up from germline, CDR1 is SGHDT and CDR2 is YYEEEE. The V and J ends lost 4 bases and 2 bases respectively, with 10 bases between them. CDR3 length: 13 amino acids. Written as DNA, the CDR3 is TGTGCCAGCAGCCCCGGTGCCACCTACGAGCAGTACTTC. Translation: CASSPGATYEQYF.

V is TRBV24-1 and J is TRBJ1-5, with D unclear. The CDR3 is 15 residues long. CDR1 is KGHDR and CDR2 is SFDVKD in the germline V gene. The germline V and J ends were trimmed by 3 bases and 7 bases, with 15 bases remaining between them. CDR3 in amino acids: CATSDTGPGEQPQHF. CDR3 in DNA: TGTGCCACCAGTGATACGGGCCCGGGCGAACAGCCCCAGCATTTT.

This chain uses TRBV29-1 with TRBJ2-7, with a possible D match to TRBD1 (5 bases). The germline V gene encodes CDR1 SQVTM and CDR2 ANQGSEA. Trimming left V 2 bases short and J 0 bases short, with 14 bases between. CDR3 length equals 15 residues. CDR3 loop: CSVELQVDASYEQYF. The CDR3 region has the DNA TGCAGCGTTGAATTACAGGTCGATGCCTCCTACGAGCAGTACTTC.

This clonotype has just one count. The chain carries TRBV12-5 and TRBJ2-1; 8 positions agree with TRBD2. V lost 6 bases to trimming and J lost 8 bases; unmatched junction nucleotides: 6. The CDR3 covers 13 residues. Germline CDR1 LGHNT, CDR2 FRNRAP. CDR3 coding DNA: TGTGCTAGTGGCTTTAACGGGGGGGATGAGCAGTTCTTC. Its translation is CASGFNGGDEQFF.